The T cell receptor beta chain under discussion was sequenced for a study of blood T cells in healthy people across ages. The V gene's germline CDR1 is MNHEY and CDR2 SVGEGT. There are 15 residues in the CDR3. Primed by a sample-barcoded 5' primer and a J-beta primer mix, a second PCR proceeded for roughly 6 to 12 cycles. Tags on each cDNA molecule came from a template-switch adaptor with 12 random nucleotides. TCRdb used MiXCR to reprocess the 5' RACE reads, holding one entry per CDR3 protein. The sample records about 1 million distinct CDR3 sequences, 35% to 50% being singletons. The chain uses TRBV6-2 or TRBV6-3 and TRBJ2-1; D is unclear. The closer fit of TRBJ2-7 to the DNA end suggests the J call may be wrong. Source material: blood. This sequence was found in a woman aged 55-75 years in good health. As DNA, the CDR3 is TGTGCCAGCAGTACCCCTCCGAGCTCCTACAATGAGCAGTACTTC. This encodes CASSTPPSSYNEQYF.